What follows are 13 T cell receptor beta chains derived from one specimen sequenced in a study of cytomegalovirus exposure and HLA in healthy donors. PCR was performed using 60 Vbeta and 13 Jbeta primers. Repertoires were generated with immunoSEQ multiplex PCR, while TCRdb's copy carries only in-frame clones and drops some. The sample records 55,000 to 80,000 clones, 65% to 70% being singletons. Sequencing was carried out using PBMCs. Receptors were obtained from a man aged 40-49 years in good health and CMV-seropositive.

This clone was seen just once. The chain links TRBV11-2 to TRBJ2-3; 10 bases fit TRBD2. V dropped 3 bases and J dropped 2; count of bases not matched to a gene: 5. Germline V gives CDR1 SGHAT, CDR2 FQNNGV. The CDR3 sequence is 16 residues long. The CDR3 region has the DNA TGTGCCAGCAGCTTTCTAGCGGGGGCAACCACAGATACGCAGTATTTT. As protein: CASSFLAGATTDTQYF.

This clone was observed a handful of times. V usage is TRBV29-1 and J usage is TRBJ2-3; 7 bases line up with TRBD1. This CDR3 has 12 amino acids. V was pared by 6 bases and J by 4 bases, with 4 bases of the junction left unmatched. Germline-derived CDR1 and CDR2 are SQVTM and ANQGSEA. For the CDR3, the DNA is TGCAGCGTAGATCAGGGGGCAGATACGCAGTATTTT. It specifies CSVDQGADTQYF.

This clone was detected only a few times. CDR3 loop: CASSVTGQETQYF. Here the CDR3 DNA reads TGTGCCAGCAGCGTAACAGGTCAAGAGACCCAGTACTTC. The rearrangement uses TRBV9 and TRBJ2-5; D is possibly TRBD1 (5 bases). V was clipped by 1 base and J by 2 bases, with 6 bases between them. Germline V lookup: CDR1 SGDLS, CDR2 YYNGEE. CDR3 length equals 13 residues.

This chain connects TRBV7-9 to TRBJ2-7; D uncertain. CDR3 size: 13 residues. The germline V gene has CDR1 SEHNR and CDR2 FQNEAQ (reference sequence). V shed 5 bases and J shed 3 bases, with 11 bases lying between them. The CDR3 reads CASSPNSYYEQYF. The CDR3 DNA is TGTGCCAGCAGCCCGAACTCCTACTACGAGCAGTACTTC.

As concerns this clone: The CDR3 carries no conserved terminal phenylalanine or tryptophan, so it likely arises from a read error. J is TRBJ1-1 and V is TRBV19; TRBD1 is a possible D gene (5 bases). From germline, CDR1 is LNHDA and CDR2 SQIVND (reference sequence). With 3 bases removed from V and 1 base from J, the gap between germline ends came to 6 bases. The CDR3 runs 13 residues. CDR3 residues: CASSIGQNTEAFV. The CDR3 DNA follows: TGTGCCAGTAGTATTGGACAGAACACTGAAGCTTTCGTT.

In this sample, this clone turned up once. The V gene is TRBV2, the J gene TRBJ2-3; 9 bases map to TRBD2. J gave up 2 bases and V 6 bases, and 9 bases lay outside the gene matches. The CDR3 runs 16 residues. CDR1 and CDR2 from the germline V gene are SNHLY and FYNNEI. In DNA form, the CDR3 reads TGTGCCAGCAGAGAGACTAGCGGCATATCCACAGATACGCAGTATTTT. This sequence encodes CASRETSGISTDTQYF.

V usage is TRBV7-3 and J usage is TRBJ2-1; 7 bases map to TRBD1. The germline gives CDR1 SGHTA, CDR2 FQGTGA. The CDR3 totals 15 residues. V lost 5 bases and J lost 5; bases outside the gene matches: 9. The CDR3 sequence: CASSPTGQHNNEQFF. CDR3 nucleotide sequence: TGTGCCAGCAGCCCGACGGGACAGCATAACAATGAGCAGTTCTTC.

This clone was seen just once. The gene calls are TRBV6-4 and TRBJ2-3; possibly TRBD1 for D (6 bases). V lost 4 bases and J 0 bases, leaving 11 bases between the germline ends. CDR1 MRHNA and CDR2 SNTAGT come from the germline V gene. The CDR3 is 15 residues long. The DNA for the CDR3 is TGTGCCAGCAGTGTCTCGACAGGTAGCACAGATACGCAGTATTTT. Its translation is CASSVSTGSTDTQYF.

J is TRBJ1-1 and V is TRBV28; 7 nucleotides agree with TRBD1. CDR1 MDHEN and CDR2 SYDVKM come from the germline V gene. The CDR3 totals 13 residues. V lost 7 bases and J lost 8; bases outside the gene matches: 10. The CDR3: CASKGGRAEEAFF. As DNA, the CDR3 is TGTGCCAGCAAAGGGGGCAGGGCCGAAGAAGCTTTCTTT. Variable domain in full (rest from reference TRBV28 and TRBJ1-1): DVKVTQSSRYLVKRTGEKVFLECVQDMDHENMFWYRQDPGLGLRLIYFSYDVKMKEKGDIPEGYSVSREKKERFSLILESASTNQTSMYLCASKGGRAEEAFFGQGTRLTVV.

The table lists this clone with a count of one. DNA of the CDR3: TGTGCCAGCAGTGAAGCGCTTCAGGGTGTGGAGACCCAGTACTTC. Translation: CASSEALQGVETQYF. The chain recombines TRBV2 with TRBJ2-5, with D possibly TRBD1 on 5 matching bases. This CDR3 contains 15 residues. V dropped 0 bases and J dropped 5 bases, with 13 bases sitting between them. Looked up from germline, CDR1 is SNHLY and CDR2 is FYNNEI.

This clone showed up just a few times. As DNA, the CDR3 is TGCGCCAGCAGCGCCACACGGGACAGCAACTATGGCTACACCTTC. Protein: CASSATRDSNYGYTF. V and J are TRBV5-1 and TRBJ1-2, with 7 bases matching TRBD1. This CDR3 region has 15 residues. From germline, CDR1 is SGHRS and CDR2 YFSETQ. The junction had 8 bases not matched to a gene; V was cut back by 4 bases and J by 2 bases.

The gene calls are TRBV6-1 and TRBJ1-1; D unresolved. The CDR3 has 13 residues. Trimming pared 1 base from V and 1 base from J, leaving 4 bases between. Germline CDR1 and CDR2: MNHNS and SASEGT. CDR3 protein: CASSEGQNTEAFF. CDR3 nucleotides: TGTGCCAGCAGTGAAGGTCAGAACACTGAAGCTTTCTTT.

The rearrangement links TRBV7-2 to TRBJ1-2; the D gene is possibly TRBD1 (6 bases). Between the trimmed V and J ends, which lost 1 base and 14 bases, there was a span of 17 bases. Germline assignment: CDR1 SGHTA and CDR2 FQGNSA. This CDR3 comprises 13 residues. The CDR3 is CASSLEDTGTWTF. The DNA of the CDR3 is TGTGCCAGCAGCTTAGAGGACACAGGGACGTGGACCTTC.